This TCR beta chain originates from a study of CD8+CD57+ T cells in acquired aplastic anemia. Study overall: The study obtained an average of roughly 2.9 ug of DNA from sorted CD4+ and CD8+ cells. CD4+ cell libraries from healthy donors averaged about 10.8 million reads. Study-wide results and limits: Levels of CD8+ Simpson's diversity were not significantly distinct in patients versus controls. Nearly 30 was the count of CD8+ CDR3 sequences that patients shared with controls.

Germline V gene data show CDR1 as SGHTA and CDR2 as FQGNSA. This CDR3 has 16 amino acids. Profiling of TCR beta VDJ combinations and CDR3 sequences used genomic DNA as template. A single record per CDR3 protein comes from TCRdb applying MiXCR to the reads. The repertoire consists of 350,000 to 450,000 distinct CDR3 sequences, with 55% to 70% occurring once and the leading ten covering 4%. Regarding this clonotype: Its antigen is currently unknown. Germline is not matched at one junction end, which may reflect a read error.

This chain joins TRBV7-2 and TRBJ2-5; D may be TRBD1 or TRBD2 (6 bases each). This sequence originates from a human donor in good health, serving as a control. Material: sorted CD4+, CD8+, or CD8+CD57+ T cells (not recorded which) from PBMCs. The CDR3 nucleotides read TGCGCCAGCAGCCCCCCCGGGGGCAGGGGAAGAGCGACCCAGTACTTC. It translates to CASSPPGGRGRATQYF.